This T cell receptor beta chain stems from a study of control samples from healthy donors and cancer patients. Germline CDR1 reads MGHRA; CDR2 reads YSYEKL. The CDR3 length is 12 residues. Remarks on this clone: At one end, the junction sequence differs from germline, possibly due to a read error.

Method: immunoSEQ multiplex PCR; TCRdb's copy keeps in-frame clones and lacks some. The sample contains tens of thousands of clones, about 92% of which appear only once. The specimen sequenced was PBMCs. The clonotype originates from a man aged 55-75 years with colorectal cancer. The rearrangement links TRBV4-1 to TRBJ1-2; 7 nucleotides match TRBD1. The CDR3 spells CASSPGTAPPGF. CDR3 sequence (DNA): TGCGCCAGCAGTCCCGGGACAGCGCCTCCCGGCTTC.